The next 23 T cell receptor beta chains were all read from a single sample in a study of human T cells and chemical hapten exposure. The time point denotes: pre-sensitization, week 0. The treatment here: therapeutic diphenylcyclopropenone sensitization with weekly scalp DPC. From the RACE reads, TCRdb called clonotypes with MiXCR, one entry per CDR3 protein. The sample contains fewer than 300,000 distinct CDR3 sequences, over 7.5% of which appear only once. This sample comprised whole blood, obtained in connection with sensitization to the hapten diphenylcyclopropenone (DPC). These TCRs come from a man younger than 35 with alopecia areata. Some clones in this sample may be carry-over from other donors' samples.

The CDR3 sequence: CASRRDLGSSGANVLTF. The CDR3 nucleotides read TGTGCCAGCAGGAGGGACTTAGGCAGCTCTGGGGCCAACGTCCTGACTTTC. This chain uses TRBV6-2 or TRBV6-3 with TRBJ2-6; D is possibly TRBD2 (6 bases). This CDR3 has 17 residues. The germline CDR1 and CDR2 sequences are MNHEY and SVGEGT. Trimming removed 6 bases from V and 0 bases from J, with 15 bases in between.

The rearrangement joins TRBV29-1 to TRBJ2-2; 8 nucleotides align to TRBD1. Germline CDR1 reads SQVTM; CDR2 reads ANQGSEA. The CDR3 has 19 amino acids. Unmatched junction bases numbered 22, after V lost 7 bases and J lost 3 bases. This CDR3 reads CSAHAPPSKGQAYTGELFF. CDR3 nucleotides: TGCAGCGCCCACGCCCCCCCATCAAAGGGACAGGCCTACACCGGGGAGCTGTTTTTT.

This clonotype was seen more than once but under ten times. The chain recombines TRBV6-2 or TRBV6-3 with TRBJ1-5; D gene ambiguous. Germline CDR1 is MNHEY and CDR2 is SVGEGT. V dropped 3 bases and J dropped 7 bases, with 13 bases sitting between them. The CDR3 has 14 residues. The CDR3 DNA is TGTGCCAGCAGTTATTCGGGTCCACGGCAGCCCCAGCATTTT. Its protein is CASSYSGPRQPQHF.

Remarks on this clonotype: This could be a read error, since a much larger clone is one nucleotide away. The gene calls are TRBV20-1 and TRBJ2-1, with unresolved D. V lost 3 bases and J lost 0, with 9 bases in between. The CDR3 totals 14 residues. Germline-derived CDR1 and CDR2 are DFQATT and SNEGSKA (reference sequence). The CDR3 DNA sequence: TGCAGTGCTAGGGGCTGGAGCTCCTACAATGAGCAGTTCTTC. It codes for CSARGWSSYNEQFF.

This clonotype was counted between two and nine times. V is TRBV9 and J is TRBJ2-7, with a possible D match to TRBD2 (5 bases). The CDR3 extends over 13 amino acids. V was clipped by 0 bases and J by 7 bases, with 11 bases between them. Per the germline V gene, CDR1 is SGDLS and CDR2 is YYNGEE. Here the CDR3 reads CASSVASPGEQYF. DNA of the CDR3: TGTGCCAGCAGCGTAGCTAGTCCGGGGGAGCAGTACTTC.

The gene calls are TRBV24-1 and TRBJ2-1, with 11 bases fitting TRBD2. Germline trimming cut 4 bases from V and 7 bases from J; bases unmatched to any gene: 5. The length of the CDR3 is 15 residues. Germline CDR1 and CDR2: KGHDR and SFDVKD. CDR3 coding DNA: TGTGCCACCAGTGAACATAGCGGGGGGGGAAATGAGCAGTTCTTC. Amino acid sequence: CATSEHSGGGNEQFF.

The CDR3, as DNA: TGCGCCAGCAGCCAAGATCTCGGCGGTGCTATTCAAGAGACCCAGTACTTC. Translation gives CASSQDLGGAIQETQYF. The chain recombines TRBV4-3 with TRBJ2-5; D is unclear. The CDR3 loop spans 17 amino acids. The V gene's germline CDR1 is LGHNA and CDR2 YSLEER. The V end was cut by 0 bases, the J end by 2 bases, with 16 bases between.

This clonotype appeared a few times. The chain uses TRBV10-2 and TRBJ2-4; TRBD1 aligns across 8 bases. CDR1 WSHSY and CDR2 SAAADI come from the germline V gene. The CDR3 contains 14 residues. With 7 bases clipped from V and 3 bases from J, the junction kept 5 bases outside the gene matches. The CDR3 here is CASTLTGDKNIQYF. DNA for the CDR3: TGCGCCAGCACCCTGACAGGGGACAAAAACATTCAGTACTTC.

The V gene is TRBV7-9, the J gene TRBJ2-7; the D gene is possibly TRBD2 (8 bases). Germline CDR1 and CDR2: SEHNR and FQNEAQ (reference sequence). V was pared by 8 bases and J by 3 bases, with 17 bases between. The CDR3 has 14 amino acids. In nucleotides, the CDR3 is TGTGCCAGCGCTGCGGGGGGACAGAGCTACGAGCAGTACGTC. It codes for CASAAGGQSYEQYV.

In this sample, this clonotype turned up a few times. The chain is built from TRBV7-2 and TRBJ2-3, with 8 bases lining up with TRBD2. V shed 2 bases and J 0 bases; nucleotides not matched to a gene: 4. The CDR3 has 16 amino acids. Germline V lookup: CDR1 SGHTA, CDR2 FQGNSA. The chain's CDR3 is CASSLNSGVSTDTQYF. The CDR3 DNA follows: TGTGCCAGCAGCTTAAATAGCGGGGTTAGCACAGATACGCAGTATTTT.

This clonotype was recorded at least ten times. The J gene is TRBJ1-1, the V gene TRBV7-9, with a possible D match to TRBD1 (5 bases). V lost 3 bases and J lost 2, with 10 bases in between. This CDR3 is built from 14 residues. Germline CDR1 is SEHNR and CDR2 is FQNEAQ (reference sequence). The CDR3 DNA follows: TGTGCCAGCAGCTTCCCTGACAGTAACACTGAAGCTTTCTTT. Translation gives CASSFPDSNTEAFF.

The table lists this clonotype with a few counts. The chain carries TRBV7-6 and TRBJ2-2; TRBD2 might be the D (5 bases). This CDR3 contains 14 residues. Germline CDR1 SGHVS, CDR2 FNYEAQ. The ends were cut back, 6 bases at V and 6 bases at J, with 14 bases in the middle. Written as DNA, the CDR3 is TGTGCCAGCAGTAAGGACGGAGGCGCCGGGGAGCTGTTTTTT. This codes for CASSKDGGAGELFF.

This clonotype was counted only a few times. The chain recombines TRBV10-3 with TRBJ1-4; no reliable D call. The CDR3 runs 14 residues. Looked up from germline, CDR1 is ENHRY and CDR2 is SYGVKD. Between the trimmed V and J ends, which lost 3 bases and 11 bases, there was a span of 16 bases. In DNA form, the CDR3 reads TGTGCCATCAGTGAAGGGCGGGCTTTGGGGAAACTGTTTTTT. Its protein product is CAISEGRALGKLFF.

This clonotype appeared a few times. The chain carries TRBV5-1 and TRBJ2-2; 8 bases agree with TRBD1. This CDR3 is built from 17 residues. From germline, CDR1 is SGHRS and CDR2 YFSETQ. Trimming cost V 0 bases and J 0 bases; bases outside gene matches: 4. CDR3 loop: CASSLGKTGANTGELFF. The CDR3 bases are TGCGCCAGCAGCTTGGGCAAGACAGGGGCGAACACCGGGGAGCTGTTTTTT. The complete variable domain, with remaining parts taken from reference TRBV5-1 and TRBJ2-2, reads KAGVTQTPRYLIKTRGQQVTLSCSPISGHRSVSWYQQTPGQGLQFLFEYFSETQRNKGNFPGRFSGRQFSNSRSEMNVSTLELGDSALYLCASSLGKTGANTGELFFGEGSRLTVL.

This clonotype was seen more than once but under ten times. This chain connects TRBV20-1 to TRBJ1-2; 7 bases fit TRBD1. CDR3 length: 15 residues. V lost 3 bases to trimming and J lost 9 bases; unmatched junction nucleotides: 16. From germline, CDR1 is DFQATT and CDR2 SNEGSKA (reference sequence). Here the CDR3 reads CSARTPGQHRDRYTF. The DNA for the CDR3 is TGCAGTGCTAGGACCCCGGGACAGCACAGGGATCGCTACACCTTC.

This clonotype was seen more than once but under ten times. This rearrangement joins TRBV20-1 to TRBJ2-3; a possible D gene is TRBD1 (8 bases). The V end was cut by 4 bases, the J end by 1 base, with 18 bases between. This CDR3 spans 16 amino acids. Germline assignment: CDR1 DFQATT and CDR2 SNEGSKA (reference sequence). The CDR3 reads CSATGRTGWGTDTQYF. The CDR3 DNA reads TGCAGTGCTACCGGGAGGACAGGGTGGGGCACAGATACGCAGTATTTT.

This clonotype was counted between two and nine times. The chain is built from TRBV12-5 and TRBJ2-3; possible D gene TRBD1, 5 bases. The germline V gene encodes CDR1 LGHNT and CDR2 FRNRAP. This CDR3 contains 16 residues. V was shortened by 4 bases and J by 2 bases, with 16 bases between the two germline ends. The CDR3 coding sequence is TGTGCTAGTGGTTCCACTCAGGGTGCCGACACAGATACGCAGTATTTT. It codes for CASGSTQGADTDTQYF.

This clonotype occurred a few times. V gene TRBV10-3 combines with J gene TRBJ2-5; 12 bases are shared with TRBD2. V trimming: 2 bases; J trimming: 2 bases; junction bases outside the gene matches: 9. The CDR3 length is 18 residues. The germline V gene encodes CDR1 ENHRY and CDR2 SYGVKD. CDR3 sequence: CAISERLAGELKQETQYF. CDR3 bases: TGTGCCATCAGTGAGCGACTAGCGGGGGAGTTAAAACAAGAGACCCAGTACTTC.

The CDR3 coding sequence is TGTGCCAGCACCCCGGGGCGTCTAGCCAAAAACATTCAGTACTTC. This translates into CASTPGRLAKNIQYF. The chain is built from TRBV6-5 and TRBJ2-4; the D call may be TRBD1 or TRBD2 (5 bases each). V was cut by 7 bases and J by 0 bases, with 13 bases left in between. The V gene's germline CDR1 is MNHEY and CDR2 SVGAGI. The CDR3 contains 15 residues.

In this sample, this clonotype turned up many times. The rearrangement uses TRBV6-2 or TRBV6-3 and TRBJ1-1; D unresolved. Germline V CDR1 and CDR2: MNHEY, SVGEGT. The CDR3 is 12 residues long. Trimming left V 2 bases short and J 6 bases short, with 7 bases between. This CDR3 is CASSYDQPEAFF. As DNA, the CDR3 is TGTGCCAGCAGTTACGACCAACCTGAAGCTTTCTTT.

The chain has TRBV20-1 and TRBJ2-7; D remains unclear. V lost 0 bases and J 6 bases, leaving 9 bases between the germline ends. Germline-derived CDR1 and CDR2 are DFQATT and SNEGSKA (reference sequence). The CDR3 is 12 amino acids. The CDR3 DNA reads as TGCAGTGCTAGAGATTTGGAGTTCGAGCAGTACGTC. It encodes CSARDLEFEQYV.

In DNA, the CDR3 is TGTGCCAGCGGCGGACTAGCGGGGGTGGGTGAGCAGTTCTTC. Protein product: CASGGLAGVGEQFF. V gene TRBV7-2 combines with J gene TRBJ2-1; the match to TRBD2 covers 13 bases. The CDR3 is 14 amino acids. The germline V gene has CDR1 SGHTA and CDR2 FQGNSA. The junction had 7 bases not matched to a gene; V was cut back by 8 bases and J by 9 bases.

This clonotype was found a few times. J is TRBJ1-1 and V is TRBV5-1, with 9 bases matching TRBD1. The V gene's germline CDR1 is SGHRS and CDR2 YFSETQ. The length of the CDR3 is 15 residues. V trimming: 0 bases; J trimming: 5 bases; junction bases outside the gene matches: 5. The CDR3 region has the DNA TGCGCCAGCAGCTTGGAAGGACAGGGGAGGACTGAAGCTTTCTTT. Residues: CASSLEGQGRTEAFF.